The T cell receptor (beta chain) described here comes from a study of vaccination effects on CD4 cells after COVID-19. As concerns this clone: The antigen is not known.

Germline lookup yields CDR1 MGHRA and CDR2 YSYEKL. The J segment lost 0 bases and the V segment lost 3 bases, leaving 4 bases of the junction unmatched. This CDR3 contains 16 residues. CD4+ T cells specific for antigen were expanded with viral peptide pools by the ViraFEST assay before sequencing. Subsequent to 10 days of culture, CD4+ T cells were isolated. Infection dated between March and December 2020, before the Alpha, Beta and Delta variants reached the United States. Days 3 and 7 were when half the medium was replaced with IL-2 medium. General study points: By a late point after vaccination, infection- and vaccine-induced clones had shrunk markedly through clonal contraction. Vaccine-induced new clones formed most post-vaccine spike-reactive clones in convalescents.

TCRdb's table, derived via immunoSEQ multiplex PCR, lists solely in-frame clones and lacks some. The sample lists about 24,000 clones; 65% to 85% were seen once. The input for sequencing was CD4+ T cells from PBMCs cultured with SARS-CoV-2 spike peptides, taken before COVID-19 vaccination. This TCR was sampled from a human donor who had a prior SARS-CoV-2 infection. This sequence joins TRBV4-1 and TRBJ1-3, with 8 nucleotides matching TRBD1. The CDR3 DNA follows: TGCGCCAGCAGCCACGGACAGGGAATCTCTGGAAACACCATATATTTT. Its translation: CASSHGQGISGNTIYF.